Included here is one T cell receptor beta chain sequence, with context. This record comes from a study of blood T cell repertoires in COVID-19. Study background: Nucleic acid was either cDNA or gDNA, and it came from T cells, B-cell-depleted T cells, or PBMCs.

In the source study's methods: Amplifying reference gene primers gave estimates of nucleated cell counts. Clones were sequenced by immunoSEQ multiplex PCR, and TCRdb holds only the in-frame ones, with some missing. Clone size and V and J calls were adopted from that table, with D and trimming inferred from the DNA. The data hold around 220,000 clones, with about 88% observed a single time. The V end lost 5 bases, the J end lost 4 bases, and 8 bases lay between the germline ends. The CDR3 spans 12 residues. The germline V gene has CDR1 SGHVS and CDR2 FNYEAQ. The Seattle patients, enrolled during active infection, were followed longitudinally.

The genes are TRBV7-6 and TRBJ2-5, with no clear D. This receptor was obtained from a woman aged 45 to 65 with COVID-19, enrolled during active disease. Input material: peripheral blood. In DNA form, the CDR3 reads TGTGCCAGCAGCCAAAGACTAGAGACCCAGTACTTC. It specifies CASSQRLETQYF.